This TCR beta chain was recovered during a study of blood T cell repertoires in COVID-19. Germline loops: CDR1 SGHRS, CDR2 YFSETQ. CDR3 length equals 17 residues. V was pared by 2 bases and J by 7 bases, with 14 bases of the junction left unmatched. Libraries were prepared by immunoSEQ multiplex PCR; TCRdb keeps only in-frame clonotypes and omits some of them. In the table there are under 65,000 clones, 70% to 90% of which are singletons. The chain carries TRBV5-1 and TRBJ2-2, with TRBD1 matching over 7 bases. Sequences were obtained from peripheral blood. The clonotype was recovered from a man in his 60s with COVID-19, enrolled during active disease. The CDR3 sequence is CASSLGTALVRHGELFF. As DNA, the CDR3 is TGCGCCAGCAGCTTAGGGACAGCTCTAGTCCGGCACGGGGAGCTGTTTTTT.